The rows below give T cell receptor beta chains drawn from one sample of a study of metastatic and nonmetastatic thyroid tumors. TCRdb reassembled clones from the PCR reads with MiXCR. The sample lists about 60,000 clones; 15% to 20% were seen once. Sequenced sample: blood. These receptors were collected from a male donor with papillary thyroid cancer or a benign thyroid nodule (not recorded which). Some clones in this sample may be carry-over from other donors' samples. CDR3s include the opening cysteine and the closing phenylalanine or tryptophan. D genes are given only for firm matches. Clone size, where shown, is once, few, many, or a class for clones that have expanded.

size	D	V	J	DNA	CDR3
many	NA	TRBV20-1	TRBJ1-5	TGCAGTGCTAAAGGGACACTAGATCAGCCCCAGCATTTT	CSAKGTLDQPQHF
many	NA	TRBV16	TRBJ1-5	TGTGCCAGCAGCCCCAGGCGGGACCTTGGCAATCAGCCCCAGCATTTT	CASSPRRDLGNQPQHF
many	TRBD1	TRBV7-3	TRBJ2-1	TGTGCCAGCAGCTTAGGGACAGGCTCCTACAATGAGCAGTTCTTC	CASSLGTGSYNEQFF
NA	TRBD2	TRBV12-3/TRBV12-4	TRBJ2-1	TGTGCCAGCACCGCCCGTGGACTAGCGGGGGTCAATGAGCAGTTCTTC	CASTARGLAGVNEQFF
many	TRBD1	TRBV28	TRBJ2-1	TGTGCCAGCAGTTTGCGACAGGGATTCGGCGGCCTGATCTTC	CASSLRQGFGGLIF
NA	NA	TRBV27	TRBJ1-1	TGTGCCAGCAGTTTAACCCCGGGCCTCCCCCTGAACACTGAAGCTTTCTTT	CASSLTPGLPLNTEAFF
many	NA	TRBV7-9	TRBJ1-1	TGTGCCAGCAGTTATCCATTGAACACTGAAGCTTTCTTT	CASSYPLNTEAFF
NA	TRBD1	TRBV20-1	TRBJ2-2	TGCAGTGCCCCGATGGGACAGGGGGTGTTGATGAACACTGGGGAGCTGTTTTTT	CSAPMGQGVLMNTGELFF
many	NA	TRBV3-1	TRBJ1-1	TGTGCCAGCAGCCAATCCGTCGGCCCTGAAGCTTTCTTT	CASSQSVGPEAFF
NA	TRBD2	TRBV7-8	TRBJ2-3	TGTGCCAGCAGCGAGAGACTAGCGGGAGGGCCGTTAAAGACCACAGATACGCAGTATTTT	CASSERLAGGPLKTTDTQYF
NA	TRBD1	TRBV3-1	TRBJ1-6	TGTGCCAGCAGCCGGGACAGGTTTGGCTCACCCCTCCACTTT	CASSRDRFGSPLHF
many	TRBD1	TRBV4-3	TRBJ1-2	TGCGCCAGCAGCCAAGGCCTAGGGACAGGGGGGTATGGCTACACCTTC	CASSQGLGTGGYGYTF
many	NA	TRBV18	TRBJ2-4	TGTGCCAGCTCACCGACACTGATAGCCAAAAACATTCAGTACTTC	CASSPTLIAKNIQYF
NA	TRBD1	TRBV27	TRBJ1-6	TGTGCCAGCAGTTTATACCCCCCACGACAGGGTGGAATTTCACCGCTCAACTTT	CASSLYPPRQGGISPLNF
few	NA	TRBV6-2/TRBV6-3	TRBJ2-1	TGTGCCAGCACGGACGGGTACAATGAGCAGTTCTTC	CASTDGYNEQFF
many	TRBD1	TRBV9	TRBJ2-1	TGTGCCAGCAGCGTAGGTTTAGGACAGGGAGGTTACAATGAGCAGTTCTTC	CASSVGLGQGGYNEQFF
many	NA	TRBV20-1	TRBJ2-3	TGCAGTGCTGGGACACGCCGTAGCACAGATACGCAGTATTTT	CSAGTRRSTDTQYF